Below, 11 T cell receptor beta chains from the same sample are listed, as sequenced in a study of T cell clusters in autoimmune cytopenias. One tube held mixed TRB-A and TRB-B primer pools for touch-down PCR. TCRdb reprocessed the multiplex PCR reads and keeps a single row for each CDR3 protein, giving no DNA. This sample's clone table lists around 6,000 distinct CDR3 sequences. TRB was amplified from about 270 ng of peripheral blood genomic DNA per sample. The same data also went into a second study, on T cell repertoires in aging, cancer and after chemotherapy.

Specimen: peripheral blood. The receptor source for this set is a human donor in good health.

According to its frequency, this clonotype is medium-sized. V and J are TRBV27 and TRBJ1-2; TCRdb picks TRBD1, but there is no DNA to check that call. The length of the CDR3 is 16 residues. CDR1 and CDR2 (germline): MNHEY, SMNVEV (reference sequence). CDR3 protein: CASSLGLAGGAYGYTF.

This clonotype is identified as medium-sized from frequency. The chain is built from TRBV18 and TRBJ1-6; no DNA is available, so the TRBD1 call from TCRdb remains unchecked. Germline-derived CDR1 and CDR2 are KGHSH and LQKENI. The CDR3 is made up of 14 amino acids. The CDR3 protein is CASSQTGDDSPLHF.

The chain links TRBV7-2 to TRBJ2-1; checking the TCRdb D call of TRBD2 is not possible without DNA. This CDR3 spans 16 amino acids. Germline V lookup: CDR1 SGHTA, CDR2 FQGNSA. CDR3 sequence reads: CASSQPAGLSYNEQFF.

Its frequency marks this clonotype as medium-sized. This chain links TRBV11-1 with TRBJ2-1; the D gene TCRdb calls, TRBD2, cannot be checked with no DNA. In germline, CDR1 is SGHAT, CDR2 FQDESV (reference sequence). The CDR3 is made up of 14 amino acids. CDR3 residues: CASSLVGPDWKQFF.

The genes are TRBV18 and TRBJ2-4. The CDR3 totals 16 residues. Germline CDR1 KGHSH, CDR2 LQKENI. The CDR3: CASSPRKAGDKNIQYF.

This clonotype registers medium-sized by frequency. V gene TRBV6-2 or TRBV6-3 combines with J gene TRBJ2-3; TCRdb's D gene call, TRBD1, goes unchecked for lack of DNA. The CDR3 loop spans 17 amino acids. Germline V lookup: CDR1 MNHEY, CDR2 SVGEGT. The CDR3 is CASSRLRQDWGTDTQYF.

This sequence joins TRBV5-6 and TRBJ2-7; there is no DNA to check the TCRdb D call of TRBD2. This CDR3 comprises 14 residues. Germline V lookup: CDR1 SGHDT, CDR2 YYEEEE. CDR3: CASSFATAGYEQYF.

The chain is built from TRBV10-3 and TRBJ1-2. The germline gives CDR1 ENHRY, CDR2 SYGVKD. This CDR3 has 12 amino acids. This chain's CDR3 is CAIYEGRDGYTF.

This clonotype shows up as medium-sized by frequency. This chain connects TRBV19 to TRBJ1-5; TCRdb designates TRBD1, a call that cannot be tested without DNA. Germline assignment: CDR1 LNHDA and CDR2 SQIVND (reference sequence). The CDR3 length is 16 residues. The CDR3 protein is CASSITTGSSNQPQHF.

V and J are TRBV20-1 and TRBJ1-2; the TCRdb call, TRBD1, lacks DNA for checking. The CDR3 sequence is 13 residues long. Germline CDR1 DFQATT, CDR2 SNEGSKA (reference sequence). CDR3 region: CSASGQGIDGYTF.

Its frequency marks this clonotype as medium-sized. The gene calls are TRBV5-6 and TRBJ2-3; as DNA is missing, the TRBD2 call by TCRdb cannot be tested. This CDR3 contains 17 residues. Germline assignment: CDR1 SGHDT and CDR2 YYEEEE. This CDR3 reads CASSLRGTSGLTDTQYF.